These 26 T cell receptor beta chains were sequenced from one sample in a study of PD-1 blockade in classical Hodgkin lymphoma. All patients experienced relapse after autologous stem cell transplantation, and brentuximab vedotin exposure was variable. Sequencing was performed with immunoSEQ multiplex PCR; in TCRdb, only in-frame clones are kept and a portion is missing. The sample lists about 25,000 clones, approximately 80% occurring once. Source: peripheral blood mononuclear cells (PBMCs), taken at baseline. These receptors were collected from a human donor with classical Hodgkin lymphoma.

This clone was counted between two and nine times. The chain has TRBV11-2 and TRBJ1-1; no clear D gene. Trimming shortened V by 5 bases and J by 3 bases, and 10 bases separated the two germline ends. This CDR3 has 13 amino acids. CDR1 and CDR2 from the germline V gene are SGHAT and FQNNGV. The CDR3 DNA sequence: TGTGCCAGCAGCCCAGGACCGTACACTGAAGCTTTCTTT. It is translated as CASSPGPYTEAFF.

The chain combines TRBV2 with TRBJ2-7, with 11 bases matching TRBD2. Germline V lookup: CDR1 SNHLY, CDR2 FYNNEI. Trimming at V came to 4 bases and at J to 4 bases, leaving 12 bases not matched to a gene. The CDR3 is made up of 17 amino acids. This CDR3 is CASSGSFSGGALYEQYF. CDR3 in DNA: TGTGCCAGCAGTGGGTCTTTTAGCGGGGGGGCCCTTTACGAGCAGTACTTC.

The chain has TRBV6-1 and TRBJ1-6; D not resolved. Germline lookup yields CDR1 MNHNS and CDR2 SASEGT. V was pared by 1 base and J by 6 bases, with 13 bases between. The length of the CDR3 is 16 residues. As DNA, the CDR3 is TGTGCCAGCAGTGAAGGGGCCTCCTGGGGTAATTCACCCCTCCACTTT. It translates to CASSEGASWGNSPLHF.

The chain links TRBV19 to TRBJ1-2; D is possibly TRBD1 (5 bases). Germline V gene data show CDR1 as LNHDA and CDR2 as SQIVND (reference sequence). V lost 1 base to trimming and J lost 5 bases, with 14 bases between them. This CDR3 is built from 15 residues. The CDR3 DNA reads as TGTGCCAGTAGTATAGGCCCAGGAGGGGCTTATGGCTACACCTTC. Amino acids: CASSIGPGGAYGYTF.

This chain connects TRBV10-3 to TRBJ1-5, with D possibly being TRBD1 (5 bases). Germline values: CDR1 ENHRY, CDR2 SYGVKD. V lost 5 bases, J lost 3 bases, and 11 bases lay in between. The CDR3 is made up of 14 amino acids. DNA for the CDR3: TGTGCCATCAGTTTAACAGGTCTCAATCAGCCCCAGCATTTT. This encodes CAISLTGLNQPQHF.

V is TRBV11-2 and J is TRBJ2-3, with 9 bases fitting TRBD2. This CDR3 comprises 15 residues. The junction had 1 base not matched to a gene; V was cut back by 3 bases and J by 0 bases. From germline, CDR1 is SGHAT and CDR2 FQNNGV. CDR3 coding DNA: TGTGCCAGCAGCTTCCTAGCGGGGAGCACAGATACGCAGTATTTT. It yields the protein CASSFLAGSTDTQYF.

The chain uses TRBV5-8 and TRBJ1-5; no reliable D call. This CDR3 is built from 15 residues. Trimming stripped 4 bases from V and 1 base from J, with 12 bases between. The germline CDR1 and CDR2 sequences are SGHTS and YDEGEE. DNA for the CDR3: TGTGCCAGCAGCAGCGGGCGCGAAAGCAATCAGCCCCAGCATTTT. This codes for CASSSGRESNQPQHF.

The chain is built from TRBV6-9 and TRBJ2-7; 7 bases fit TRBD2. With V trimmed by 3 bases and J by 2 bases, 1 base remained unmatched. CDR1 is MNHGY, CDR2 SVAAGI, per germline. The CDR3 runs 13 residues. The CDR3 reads CASSYGTTYEQYF. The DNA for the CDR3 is TGTGCCAGCAGTTACGGGACTACCTACGAGCAGTACTTC.

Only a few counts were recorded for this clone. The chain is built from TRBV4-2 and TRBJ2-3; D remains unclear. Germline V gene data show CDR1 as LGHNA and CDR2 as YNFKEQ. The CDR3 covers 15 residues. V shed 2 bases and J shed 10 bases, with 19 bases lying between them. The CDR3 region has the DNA TGTGCCAGCAGCCAACTGCACCGCGGTGGGGTGCCGCAGTATTTT. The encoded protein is CASSQLHRGGVPQYF.

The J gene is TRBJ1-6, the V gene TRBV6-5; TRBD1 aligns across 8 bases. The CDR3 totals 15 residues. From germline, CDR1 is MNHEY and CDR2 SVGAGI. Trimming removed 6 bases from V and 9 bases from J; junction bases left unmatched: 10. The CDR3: CASSRGQEFASPLHF. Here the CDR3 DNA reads TGTGCCAGCAGCCGGGGACAGGAGTTTGCTTCACCCCTCCACTTT.

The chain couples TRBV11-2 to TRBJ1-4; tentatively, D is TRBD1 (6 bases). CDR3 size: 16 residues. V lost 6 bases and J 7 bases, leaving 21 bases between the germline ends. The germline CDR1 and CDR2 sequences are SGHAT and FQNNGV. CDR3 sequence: CASSQVSGGAGEKLFF. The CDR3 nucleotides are TGTGCCAGCAGTCAAGTCTCGGGGGGCGCAGGTGAAAAACTGTTTTTT.

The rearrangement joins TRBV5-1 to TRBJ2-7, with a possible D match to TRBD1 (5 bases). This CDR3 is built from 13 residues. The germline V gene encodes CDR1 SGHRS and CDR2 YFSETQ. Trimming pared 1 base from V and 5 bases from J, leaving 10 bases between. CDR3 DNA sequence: TGCGCCAGCAGCTTGACAGGTGGGGACGAGCAGTACTTC. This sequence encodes CASSLTGGDEQYF.

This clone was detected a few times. The CDR3 sequence: CAISNLTLAGGRNIQYF. The CDR3 nucleotides are TGTGCCATCTCAAATTTAACACTAGCGGGGGGGCGGAACATTCAGTACTTC. The rearrangement joins TRBV10-3 to TRBJ2-4, with 13 positions matching TRBD2. The germline V gene has CDR1 ENHRY and CDR2 SYGVKD. The CDR3 extends over 17 amino acids. After removal of 8 bases from V and 7 bases from J, the junction contained 14 bases not matched to a gene.

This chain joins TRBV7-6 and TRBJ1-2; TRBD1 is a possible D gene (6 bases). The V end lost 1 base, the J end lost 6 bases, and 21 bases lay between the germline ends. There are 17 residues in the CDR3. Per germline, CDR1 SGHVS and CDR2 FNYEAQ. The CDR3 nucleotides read TGTGCCAGCAGCTTAGATCTTCGGGCAGGGGTGATCGATGGCTACACCTTC. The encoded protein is CASSLDLRAGVIDGYTF. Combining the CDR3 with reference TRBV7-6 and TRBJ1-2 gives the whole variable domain GAGVSQSPRYKVTKRGQDVALRCDPISGHVSLYWYRQALGQGPEFLTYFNYEAQQDKSGLPNDRFSAERPEGSISTLTIQRTEQRDSAMYRCASSLDLRAGVIDGYTFGSGTRLTVV.

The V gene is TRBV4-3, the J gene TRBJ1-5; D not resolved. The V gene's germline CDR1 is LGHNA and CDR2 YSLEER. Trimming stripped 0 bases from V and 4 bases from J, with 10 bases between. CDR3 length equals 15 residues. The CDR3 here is CASSQDGEGNQPQHF. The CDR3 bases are TGCGCCAGCAGCCAAGACGGGGAGGGAAATCAGCCCCAGCATTTT.

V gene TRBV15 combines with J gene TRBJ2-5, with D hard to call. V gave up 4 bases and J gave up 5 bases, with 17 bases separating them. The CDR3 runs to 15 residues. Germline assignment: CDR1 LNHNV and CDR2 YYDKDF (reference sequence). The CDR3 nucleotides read TGTGCCACCAGCAAAGGGCCGAGCTCAAGGGAGACCCAGTACTTC. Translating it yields CATSKGPSSRETQYF.

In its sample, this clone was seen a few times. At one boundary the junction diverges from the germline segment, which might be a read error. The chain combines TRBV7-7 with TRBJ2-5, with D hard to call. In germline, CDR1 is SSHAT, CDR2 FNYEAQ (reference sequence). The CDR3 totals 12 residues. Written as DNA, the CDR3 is TGTGCTAGCAGCTTGGATTCGGAGACCCAGTACTTC. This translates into CASSLDSETQYF.

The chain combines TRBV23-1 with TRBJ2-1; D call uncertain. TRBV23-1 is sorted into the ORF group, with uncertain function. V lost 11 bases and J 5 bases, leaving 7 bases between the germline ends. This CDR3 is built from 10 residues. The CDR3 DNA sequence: TGCGCCTGGCCCAACAATGAGCAGTTCTTC. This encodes CAWPNNEQFF.

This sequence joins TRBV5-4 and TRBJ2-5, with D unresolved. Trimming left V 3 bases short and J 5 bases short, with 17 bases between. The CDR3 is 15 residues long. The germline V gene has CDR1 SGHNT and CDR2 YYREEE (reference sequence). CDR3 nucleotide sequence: TGTGCCAGCAGCTCCTACTCCTTTCTCGGGGAGACCCAGTACTTC. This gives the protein CASSSYSFLGETQYF.

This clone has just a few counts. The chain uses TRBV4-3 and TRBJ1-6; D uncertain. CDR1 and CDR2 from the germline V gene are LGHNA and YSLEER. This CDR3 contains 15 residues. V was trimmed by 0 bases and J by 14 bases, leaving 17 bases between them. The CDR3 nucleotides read TGCGCCAGCAGCCAAGAGATAGGGTCGGGAATCACCCTCCACTTT. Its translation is CASSQEIGSGITLHF.

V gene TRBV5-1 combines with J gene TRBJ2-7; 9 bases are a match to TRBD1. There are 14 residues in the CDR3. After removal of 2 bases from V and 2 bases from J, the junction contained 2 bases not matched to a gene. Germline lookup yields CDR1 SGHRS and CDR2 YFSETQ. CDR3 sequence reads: CASSFRDRAYEQYF. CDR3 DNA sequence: TGCGCCAGCAGCTTCCGGGACAGGGCCTACGAGCAGTACTTC.

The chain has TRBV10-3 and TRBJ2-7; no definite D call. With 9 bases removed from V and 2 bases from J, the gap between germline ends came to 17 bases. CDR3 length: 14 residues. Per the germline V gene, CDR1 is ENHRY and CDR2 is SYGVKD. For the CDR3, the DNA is TGTGCCATTTCAGCCGCACGTCCCACCTACGAGCAGTACTTC. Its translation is CAISAARPTYEQYF.

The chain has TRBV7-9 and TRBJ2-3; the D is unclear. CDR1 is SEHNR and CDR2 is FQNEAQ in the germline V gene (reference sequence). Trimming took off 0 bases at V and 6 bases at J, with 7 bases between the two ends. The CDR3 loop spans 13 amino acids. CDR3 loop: CASSLAVRDTQYF. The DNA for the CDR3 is TGTGCCAGCAGCTTAGCCGTTAGGGATACGCAGTATTTT.

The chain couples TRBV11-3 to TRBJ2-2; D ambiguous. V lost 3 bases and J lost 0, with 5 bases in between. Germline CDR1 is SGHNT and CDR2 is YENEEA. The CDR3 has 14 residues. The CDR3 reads CASSFSANTGELFF. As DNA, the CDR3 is TGTGCCAGCAGCTTTTCAGCGAACACCGGGGAGCTGTTTTTT.

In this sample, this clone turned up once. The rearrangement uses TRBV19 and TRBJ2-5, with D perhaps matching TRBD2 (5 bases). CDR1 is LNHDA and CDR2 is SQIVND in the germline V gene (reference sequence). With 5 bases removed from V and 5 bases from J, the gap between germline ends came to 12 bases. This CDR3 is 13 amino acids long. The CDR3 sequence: CASSPRRRETQYF. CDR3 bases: TGTGCCAGTAGTCCCAGGAGGAGGGAGACCCAGTACTTC.

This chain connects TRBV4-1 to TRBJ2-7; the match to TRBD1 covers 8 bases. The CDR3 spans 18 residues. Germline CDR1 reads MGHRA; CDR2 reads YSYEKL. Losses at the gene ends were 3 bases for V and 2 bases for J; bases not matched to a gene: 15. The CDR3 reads CASSQQGGPGTGTYEQYF. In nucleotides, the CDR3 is TGCGCCAGCAGCCAGCAGGGGGGTCCCGGGACAGGAACCTACGAGCAGTACTTC.